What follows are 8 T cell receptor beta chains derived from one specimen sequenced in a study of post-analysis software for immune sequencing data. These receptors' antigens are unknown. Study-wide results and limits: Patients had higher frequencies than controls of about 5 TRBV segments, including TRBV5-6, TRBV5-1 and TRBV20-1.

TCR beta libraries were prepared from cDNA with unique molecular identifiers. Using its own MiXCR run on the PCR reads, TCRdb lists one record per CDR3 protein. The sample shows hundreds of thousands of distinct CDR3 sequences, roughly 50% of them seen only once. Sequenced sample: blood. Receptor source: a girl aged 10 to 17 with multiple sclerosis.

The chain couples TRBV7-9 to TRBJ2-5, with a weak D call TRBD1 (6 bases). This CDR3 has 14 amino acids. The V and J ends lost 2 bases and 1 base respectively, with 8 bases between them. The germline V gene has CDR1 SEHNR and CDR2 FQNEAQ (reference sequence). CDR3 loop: CASSLQGTQETQYF. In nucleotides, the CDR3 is TGTGCCAGCAGCTTACAGGGGACCCAAGAGACCCAGTACTTC.

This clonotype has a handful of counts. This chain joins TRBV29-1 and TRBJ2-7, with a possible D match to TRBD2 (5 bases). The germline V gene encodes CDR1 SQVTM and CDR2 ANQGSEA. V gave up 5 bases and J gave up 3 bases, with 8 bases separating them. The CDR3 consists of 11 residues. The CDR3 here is CSVKGSYEQYF. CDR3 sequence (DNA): TGCAGCGTTAAAGGGAGCTACGAGCAGTACTTC.

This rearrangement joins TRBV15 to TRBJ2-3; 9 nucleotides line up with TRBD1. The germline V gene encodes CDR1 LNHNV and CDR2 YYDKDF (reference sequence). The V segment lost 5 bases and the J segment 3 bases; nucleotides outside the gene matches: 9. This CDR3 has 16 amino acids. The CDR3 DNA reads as TGTGCCACCAGCGATTGGGACAGGGAGGGAACAGATACGCAGTATTTT. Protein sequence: CATSDWDREGTDTQYF.

The CDR3 protein is CAISESASGSSYNEQFF. The CDR3 coding sequence is TGTGCCATCAGTGAGTCGGCTAGCGGGAGCTCCTACAATGAGCAGTTCTTC. This chain links TRBV10-3 with TRBJ2-1; 10 bases are shared with TRBD2. The germline V gene has CDR1 ENHRY and CDR2 SYGVKD. V was clipped by 0 bases and J by 0 bases; unmatched bases: 2. The CDR3 has 17 amino acids.

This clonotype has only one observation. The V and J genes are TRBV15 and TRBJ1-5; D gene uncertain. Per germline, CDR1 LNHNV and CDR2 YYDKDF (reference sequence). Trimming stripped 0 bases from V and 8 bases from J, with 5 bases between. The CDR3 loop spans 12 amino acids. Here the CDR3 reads CATSRDDEPQHF. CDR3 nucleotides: TGTGCCACCAGCAGAGATGATGAGCCCCAGCATTTT.

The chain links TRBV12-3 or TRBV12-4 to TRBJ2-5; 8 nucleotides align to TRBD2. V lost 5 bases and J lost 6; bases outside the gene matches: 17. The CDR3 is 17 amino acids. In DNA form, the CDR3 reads TGTGCCAGCAGTCAATCCATACTAGCGGAGGGAGGGAAGACCCAGTACTTC. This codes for CASSQSILAEGGKTQYF.

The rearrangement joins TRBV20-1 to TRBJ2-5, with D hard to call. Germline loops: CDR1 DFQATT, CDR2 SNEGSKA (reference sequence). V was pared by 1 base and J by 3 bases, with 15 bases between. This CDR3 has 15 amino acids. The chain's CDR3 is CSARGAQRPEETQYF. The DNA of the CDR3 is TGCAGTGCTAGAGGGGCACAGCGCCCCGAAGAGACCCAGTACTTC.

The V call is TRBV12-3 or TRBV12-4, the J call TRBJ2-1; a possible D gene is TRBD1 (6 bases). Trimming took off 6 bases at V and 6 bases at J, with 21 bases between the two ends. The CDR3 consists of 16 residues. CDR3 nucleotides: TGTGCCAGCAGCAGGGGCTGGCGCGCGTCTGGCAATGAGCAGTTCTTC. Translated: CASSRGWRASGNEQFF.